This T cell receptor beta chain is from a study of sequential checkpoint blockade in melanoma. Study at large: Both treatment sequences were followed by maintenance nivolumab.

Regarding treatment: randomized to nivolumab then ipilimumab (arm A) or the reverse (arm B). No patient had prior DNA-damaging chemotherapy. The germline CDR1 and CDR2 sequences are LGHNA and YNFKEQ. The CDR3 consists of 13 residues. Libraries were prepared by immunoSEQ multiplex PCR; TCRdb keeps only in-frame clonotypes and omits some of them. The sample contains about 40,000 clones, 86% of which appear only once. The receptor comes from a human donor with melanoma. The input for sequencing was CD8+ T cells sorted from blood (inferred from file names), taken from a patient given nivolumab and ipilimumab in sequence. This chain uses TRBV4-2 with TRBJ2-5; D might be TRBD2 (6 bases). The DNA end lines up better with TRBJ2-7; the J call may be wrong. The CDR3 is CASSQAGVYEQYF. The CDR3 bases are TGTGCCAGCAGCCAAGCGGGGGTCTACGAGCAGTACTTC.